Here is one TCR beta chain with its context. The antigen is not known. The data stem from a study of cytomegalovirus exposure and HLA in healthy donors. Across the study: Researchers found that approximately 85% of under 450 genotyped donors fell within the Caucasian-associated ancestry cluster.

Study-level points and caveats: Generally TCR sequences proved uncommon, though certain public TCRs appeared in numerous donors.

Primers for the PCR totalled 60 Vbeta and 13 Jbeta. The table came from immunoSEQ multiplex PCR; TCRdb's copy has only in-frame clones and leaves some out. The data show about 98,000 clones, roughly 76% seen once. Sequencing was done on a sample of PBMCs. This receptor was taken from a female donor in good health and CMV-seronegative.

The CDR3 DNA sequence: TGTGCCAGCAGCCCTGGGTCGCTAGACAGCTTGAACACTGAAGCTTTCTTT. The encoded protein is CASSPGSLDSLNTEAFF. The chain joins TRBV7-6 to TRBJ1-1; weak D call: TRBD1 (5 bases). This CDR3 is 17 amino acids long. The germline CDR1 and CDR2 sequences are SGHVS and FNYEAQ. V lost 5 bases, J lost 0 bases, and 19 bases lay in between. The full variable domain, completed using reference TRBV7-6 and TRBJ1-1, is GAGVSQSPRYKVTKRGQDVALRCDPISGHVSLYWYRQALGQGPEFLTYFNYEAQQDKSGLPNDRFSAERPEGSISTLTIQRTEQRDSAMYRCASSPGSLDSLNTEAFFGQGTRLTVV.